This entry is about one T cell receptor beta chain. This may be a read error: a much more frequent sequence differs by one nucleotide. This sample stems from a study of T cell repertoires in aging, cancer and after chemotherapy. Study details: Glioblastoma patients receiving temozolomide-based therapy gave paired samples before and after chemotherapy.

Amplification of TCR beta used genomic DNA extracted from peripheral blood. In germline, CDR1 is SQVTM, CDR2 ANQGSEA. The V end lost 4 bases, the J end lost 1 base, and 8 bases lay between the germline ends. This CDR3 contains 12 residues. Multiplex touch-down PCR with TRB-A/B primers amplified rearranged V-D-J TRB sequences. TCRdb analysed the multiplex PCR reads with MiXCR anew, one entry per CDR3 protein. The profile shows 7,000 to 9,000 distinct CDR3 sequences, roughly 39% of them singletons. Sequenced material: blood. The rearrangement uses TRBV29-1 and TRBJ2-7, with unresolved D. The TCR sequence derives from a human donor with a solid tumor. CDR3 residues: CSVVVNSYEQYF. The DNA for the CDR3 is TGCAGCGTTGTGGTCAATTCCTACGAGCAGTACTTC.